The 10 T cell receptor beta chains given below trace back to one sample, sequenced in a study of shared clonotypes between healthy human individuals. Assay used: immunoSEQ multiplex PCR; TCRdb lists only in-frame clones, some missing. The sample holds about a million clones, over 60% seen once. Sequences were obtained from memory CD4+ T cells sorted from blood. Subset of the sample: CD45RA-negative fraction. These TCRs come from a man between 18 and 35 years old in good health.

Comment on this clone: Germline and junction disagree at one end, which may indicate a read error. V usage is TRBV6-5 and J usage is TRBJ1-1; tentatively, D is TRBD1 (5 bases). The CDR3 spans 11 residues. The germline CDR1 and CDR2 sequences are MNHEY and SVGAGI. CDR3 loop: CASRTQDIFSF. CDR3 bases: TGTGCCAGCAGAACCCAGGACATCTTCTCCTTT.

V gene TRBV29-1 combines with J gene TRBJ2-1; D is uncertain. The CDR3 has 12 amino acids. Trimming left V 4 bases short and J 6 bases short, with 10 bases between. Germline CDR1 and CDR2: SQVTM and ANQGSEA. In DNA form, the CDR3 reads TGCAGCGTTGCTCCAGGTGGCAATGAGCAGTTCTTC. Encoded protein: CSVAPGGNEQFF.

In this sample, this clone turned up once. The genes are TRBV4-2 and TRBJ2-7; possibly TRBD1 for D (7 bases). V lost 4 bases to trimming and J lost 5 bases, with 15 bases between them. The germline V gene has CDR1 LGHNA and CDR2 YNFKEQ. This CDR3 spans 14 amino acids. This CDR3 reads CASSLRTGGDEQYF. The DNA of the CDR3 is TGTGCCAGCAGCCTTCGGACAGGAGGGGACGAGCAGTACTTC.

The J gene is TRBJ1-1, the V gene TRBV6-1; possibly TRBD1 for D (5 bases). CDR1 and CDR2 from the germline V gene are MNHNS and SASEGT. CDR3 size: 14 residues. Between the trimmed V and J ends, which lost 10 bases and 6 bases, there was a span of 21 bases. CDR3 sequence (DNA): TGTGCCATCTTCAGGGCACCCAGTTACCCTGAAGCTTTCTTT. Its translation: CAIFRAPSYPEAFF.

A remark on this clone: Other DNA variants within this sample encode the same CDR3. The genes are TRBV18 and TRBJ2-3; 9 bases line up with TRBD1. This CDR3 is built from 15 residues. Germline lookup yields CDR1 KGHSH and CDR2 LQKENI. The V gene end was trimmed by 6 bases and the J gene end by 2 bases; junction bases not matched to a gene: 6. Here the CDR3 DNA reads TGTGCCAGCTCTCCCGGACAGGGGAACACAGATACGCAGTATTTT. This codes for CASSPGQGNTDTQYF.

This chain joins TRBV4-1 and TRBJ1-2, with TRBD1 identical over 10 bases. Losses at the gene ends were 3 bases for V and 3 bases for J; bases not matched to a gene: 1. This CDR3 has 14 amino acids. Germline-derived CDR1 and CDR2 are MGHRA and YSYEKL. CDR3 amino acids: CASSQGQGYYGYTF. The CDR3 DNA is TGCGCCAGCAGCCAGGGACAGGGGTACTATGGCTACACCTTC.

This sequence joins TRBV7-2 and TRBJ1-6, with 7 nucleotides matching TRBD1. This CDR3 contains 13 residues. Looked up from germline, CDR1 is SGHTA and CDR2 is FQGNSA. Germline trimming cut 5 bases from V and 14 bases from J; bases unmatched to any gene: 9. The CDR3 protein is CASSIGPDRTLHF. CDR3 nucleotide sequence: TGTGCCAGCAGCATCGGACCGGACAGGACCCTCCACTTT.

J is TRBJ2-5 and V is TRBV18; 10 positions agree with TRBD2. The trim removed 3 bases at V and 2 bases at J, leaving 3 bases unmatched. Germline V gene lookup returns CDR1 KGHSH and CDR2 LQKENI. This CDR3 has 15 amino acids. The DNA of the CDR3 is TGTGCCAGCTCACCCCTAGCGGGGGAACAAGAGACCCAGTACTTC. As protein: CASSPLAGEQETQYF.

The V call is TRBV6-5, the J call TRBJ2-3, with 8 bases identical to TRBD1. This CDR3 contains 14 residues. The germline gives CDR1 MNHEY, CDR2 SVGAGI. With 6 bases clipped from V and 4 bases from J, the junction kept 6 bases outside the gene matches. Here the CDR3 reads CASSGQGRADTQYF. The CDR3 DNA sequence: TGTGCCAGCAGCGGACAGGGTAGAGCAGATACGCAGTATTTT.

This chain connects TRBV10-2 to TRBJ2-7; 8 bases are shared with TRBD1. This CDR3 is 16 amino acids long. With 8 bases clipped from V and 0 bases from J, the junction kept 12 bases outside the gene matches. Germline V gene sequence: CDR1 WSHSY, CDR2 SAAADI. In DNA form, the CDR3 reads TGCGCCAGCGCCCAAAGACAGGGGACTTTCTCCTACGAGCAGTACTTC. This encodes CASAQRQGTFSYEQYF.